The clone carrying this TCR beta chain occurred a few times. Germline CDR1 is SGHAT and CDR2 is FQNNGV. The CDR3 spans 17 residues. Trimming at V came to 2 bases and at J to 8 bases, leaving 9 bases not matched to a gene. This sample is drawn from a study of T cells in Graves' hyperthyroidism and ophthalmopathy. RNA transcripts yielded amplified TCR beta CDR3 regions. The TCR CDR3 was amplified in a first-round RT-PCR using the HTBI primer set. TCRdb passed the multiplex PCR reads through MiXCR, listing each CDR3 protein once. Of around 570,000 distinct CDR3 sequences in the sample, around 20% were seen once.

Sequenced material: blood. This clonotype originated in a middle-aged man with Graves' ophthalmopathy. This chain uses TRBV11-2 with TRBJ2-1, with TRBD2 identical over 13 bases. The CDR3 coding sequence is TGTGCCAGCAGCTTACTCCGGACTAGCGGGAGAGGGCATGAGCAGTTCTTC. Protein sequence: CASSLLRTSGRGHEQFF.